A single T cell receptor beta chain is shown here with its context. Its antigen is unknown. Measured with immunoSEQ multiplex PCR; TCRdb has only the in-frame clones, and not every one. This sample yields roughly 92,000 clones, of which roughly 91% are seen a single time; 5% belongs to the top ten. This specimen comes from a study of T cell responses to AZD1222 COVID-19 vaccine. Study results and limitations: Clonal diversity was possibly underestimated, and the donors were mostly white British, with more females. Across spike, vaccine-associated CD4 TCRs were found, dominant at 160-218 and 743-854. Sampling that yielded the repertoires occurred only after the peak T cell response.

Second-dose recipients at about 4 or about 12 weeks were treated as one pooled group. Trimming took off 6 bases at V and 0 bases at J, with 6 bases between the two ends. Germline V gene sequence: CDR1 KGHSH, CDR2 LQKENI. This CDR3 has 13 residues. The V and J genes are TRBV18 and TRBJ1-5, with D hard to call. The origin of this receptor is an adult who received the AZD1222 COVID-19 vaccine. Sequenced material: peripheral blood, taken 28 days after the second AZD1222 dose. CDR3 protein: CASSQSSNQPQHF. The CDR3 nucleotides read TGTGCCAGCTCGCAGAGTAGCAATCAGCCCCAGCATTTT. Combining the CDR3 with reference TRBV18 and TRBJ1-5 gives the whole variable domain NAGVMQNPRHLVRRRGQEARLRCSPMKGHSHVYWYRQLPEEGLKFMVYLQKENIIDESGMPKERFSAEFPKEGPSILRIQQVVRGDSAAYFCASSQSSNQPQHFGDGTRLSIL.